Following are 9 T cell receptor beta chains from one sample sequenced in a study of blood T cells in healthy people across ages. For the second PCR, which ran for 7 to 11 cycles, a sample-barcoded 5' primer and a J-beta primer mix were used. Via MiXCR, TCRdb re-called the 5' RACE reads, giving one row per CDR3 protein. Of about 1,000,000 distinct CDR3 sequences listed, under 55% are singletons. What was sequenced was blood. The receptors derive from a woman in her sixties in good health.

On this clonotype: One junction end does not reproduce the germline sequence, and a read error may be involved. The chain uses TRBV27 and TRBJ1-2; D is unresolved. CDR1 MNHEY and CDR2 SMNVEV come from the germline V gene (reference sequence). CDR3 size: 15 residues. Here the CDR3 DNA reads TGTCCCAGCAGTTGGGGAGGGTTGGGAGGATATGGCTACACCTTC. Translating it yields CPSSWGGLGGYGYTF.

V and J are TRBV2 and TRBJ2-3; weak D call: TRBD1 (5 bases). Per the germline V gene, CDR1 is SNHLY and CDR2 is FYNNEI. CDR3 size: 15 residues. V shed 0 bases and J shed 0 bases, with 7 bases lying between them. The CDR3 bases are TGTGCCAGCAGTGAAGCAGGGGTGAGCACAGATACGCAGTATTTT. Translation gives CASSEAGVSTDTQYF.

This clonotype was picked up a small number of times. V is TRBV27 and J is TRBJ2-3; a weak D match, TRBD2 (5 bases). CDR1 is MNHEY and CDR2 is SMNVEV in the germline V gene (reference sequence). CDR3 size: 13 residues. V shed 3 bases and J shed 4 bases, with 8 bases lying between them. The chain's CDR3 is CASSLDWADTQYF. The DNA of the CDR3 is TGTGCCAGCAGTTTGGACTGGGCAGATACGCAGTATTTT.

The chain has TRBV5-5 and TRBJ2-3, with 9 bases that match TRBD2. The V segment lost 6 bases and the J segment 4 bases; nucleotides outside the gene matches: 12. Per the germline V gene, CDR1 is SGHKS and CDR2 is YYEKEE (reference sequence). This CDR3 region has 16 residues. The CDR3 reads CASTHLVREGPDTQYF. The CDR3 nucleotides are TGTGCCAGCACCCACCTTGTGCGGGAGGGCCCAGATACGCAGTATTTT. Together with reference TRBV5-5 and TRBJ2-3, the CDR3 gives the full variable domain: DAGVTQSPTHLIKTRGQQVTLRCSPISGHKSVSWYQQVLGQGPQFIFQYYEKEERGRGNFPDRFSARQFPNYSSELNVNALLLGDSALYLCASTHLVREGPDTQYFGPGTRLTVL.

The rearrangement joins TRBV20-1 to TRBJ2-1; D may be TRBD1 (6 bases). Germline CDR1 is DFQATT and CDR2 is SNEGSKA (reference sequence). The CDR3 sequence is 13 residues long. Trimming shortened V by 5 bases and J by 3 bases, and 11 bases separated the two germline ends. This chain's CDR3 is CSAVMDSYNEQFF. CDR3 bases: TGCAGTGCTGTCATGGACAGCTACAATGAGCAGTTCTTC.

This clonotype appeared a few times. The chain employs TRBV15 and TRBJ2-5, with D possibly TRBD2 on 5 matching bases. V was clipped by 2 bases and J by 5 bases, with 12 bases between them. The CDR3 runs 14 residues. Germline V gene lookup returns CDR1 LNHNV and CDR2 YYDKDF (reference sequence). Written as DNA, the CDR3 is TGTGCCACCAGCAGATTGTCCCCGGGGGAGACCCAGTACTTC. This sequence encodes CATSRLSPGETQYF.

The V and J genes are TRBV18 and TRBJ2-7; TRBD1 or TRBD2 may be the D gene (5 bases each). Germline V CDR1 and CDR2: KGHSH, LQKENI. The ends were cut back, 4 bases at V and 4 bases at J, with 11 bases in the middle. This CDR3 is 13 amino acids long. The CDR3 protein is CASSRGPKYEQYF. Written as DNA, the CDR3 is TGTGCCAGCTCACGGGGACCGAAATACGAGCAGTACTTC.

The chain employs TRBV5-1 and TRBJ2-5, with 7 bases fitting TRBD2. With V trimmed by 0 bases and J by 5 bases, 16 bases remained unmatched. The CDR3 covers 18 residues. Germline CDR1 SGHRS, CDR2 YFSETQ. The CDR3 sequence is CASSLANRAGVGQETQYF. The CDR3 DNA reads as TGCGCCAGCAGCTTGGCCAATCGTGCGGGAGTGGGGCAGGAGACCCAGTACTTC.

This clonotype was seen more than once but under ten times. The chain is built from TRBV12-3 or TRBV12-4 and TRBJ2-1, with D possibly TRBD1 on 8 matching bases. This CDR3 spans 15 amino acids. V was shortened by 6 bases and J by 2 bases, with 14 bases between the two germline ends. For the CDR3, the DNA is TGTGCCAGCAGGACCACAGGGGGGGCCTACAATGAGCAGTTCTTC. This sequence encodes CASRTTGGAYNEQFF.